Below are 20 T cell receptor beta chains sequenced from a single sample in a study of beta chain features in type 1 diabetes. Sequencing targeted expressed TCRB transcripts, as all isolated RNA had been reverse transcribed. Method: immunoSEQ multiplex PCR; TCRdb's copy keeps in-frame clones and lacks some. The sample has about 19,000 clones, around 50% seen once. Sequenced material: stem cell memory CD4+ T cells from blood. These TCRs come from a man younger than 35 in good health.

The chain is built from TRBV15 and TRBJ2-7; the D gene is possibly TRBD2 (5 bases). Germline lookup yields CDR1 LNHNV and CDR2 YYDKDF (reference sequence). Trimming took 0 bases from V and 0 from J, leaving 9 bases between them. The CDR3 extends over 15 amino acids. In DNA form, the CDR3 reads TGTGCCACCAGCAGAGAACTAGTTCCCTCCTACGAGCAGTACTTC. Its protein product is CATSRELVPSYEQYF. Full variable domain (missing parts from reference TRBV15 and TRBJ2-7): DAMVIQNPRYQVTQFGKPVTLSCSQTLNHNVMYWYQQKSSQAPKLLFHYYDKDFNNEADTPDNFQSRRPNTSFCFLDIRSPGLGDTAMYLCATSRELVPSYEQYFGPGTRLTVT.

Concerning this clone itself: The junction differs from germline at one of its ends, possibly a read error. The J gene is TRBJ2-5, the V gene TRBV10-3; TRBD2 might be the D (5 bases). CDR1 is ENHRY and CDR2 is SYGVKD in the germline V gene. The CDR3 spans 12 residues. The CDR3, as DNA: TGTGCCAGCAGTCCCGGGGAAGAGACCCAGTACTTC. It yields the protein CASSPGEETQYF.

The V and J genes are TRBV5-1 and TRBJ1-5, with D hard to call. Germline V gives CDR1 SGHRS, CDR2 YFSETQ. V gave up 4 bases and J gave up 2 bases, with 10 bases separating them. The CDR3 covers 14 residues. The CDR3 here is CASSPRGGNQPQHF. The DNA for the CDR3 is TGCGCCAGCAGCCCCCGTGGAGGCAATCAGCCCCAGCATTTT.

This sequence joins TRBV28 and TRBJ2-2; 10 bases are shared with TRBD2. Germline V gene lookup returns CDR1 MDHEN and CDR2 SYDVKM. The CDR3 has 20 amino acids. Trimming took 6 bases from V and 6 from J; bases not matched to a gene: 22. In nucleotides, the CDR3 is TGTGCCAGCAGCGACGCCTGGGGTTGGACTAGCGGTCCGGACGCCGGGGAGCTGTTTTTT. This encodes CASSDAWGWTSGPDAGELFF.

The V and J genes are TRBV4-1 and TRBJ2-3; TRBD1 is a possible D gene (6 bases). CDR3 size: 14 residues. In germline, CDR1 is MGHRA, CDR2 YSYEKL. Trimming left V 5 bases short and J 2 bases short, with 11 bases between. The CDR3 reads CASSTRGDTDTQYF. CDR3 DNA sequence: TGCGCCAGCAGCACCAGGGGAGACACAGATACGCAGTATTTT.

The chain joins TRBV28 to TRBJ2-1, with D tentatively TRBD2 (5 bases). The V and J ends lost 5 bases and 0 bases respectively, with 17 bases between them. This CDR3 is built from 17 residues. Germline V gene lookup returns CDR1 MDHEN and CDR2 SYDVKM. The CDR3 region is CASSPTRAKSSYNEQFF. In DNA form, the CDR3 reads TGTGCCAGCAGTCCAACTAGGGCCAAGAGCTCCTACAATGAGCAGTTCTTC.

The J gene is TRBJ1-2, the V gene TRBV6-1; D not resolved. This CDR3 is built from 15 residues. V was shortened by 4 bases and J by 6 bases, with 18 bases between the two germline ends. The V gene's germline CDR1 is MNHNS and CDR2 SASEGT. CDR3 sequence (DNA): TGTGCCAGCAGTGTGGAAACAACGCCTAGGAATGGCTACACCTTC. As protein: CASSVETTPRNGYTF.

The J gene is TRBJ2-1, the V gene TRBV5-1; tentatively, D is TRBD2 (5 bases). Trimming cost V 3 bases and J 0 bases, with 10 bases left between them. Germline CDR1 reads SGHRS; CDR2 reads YFSETQ. The CDR3 has 15 residues. The CDR3 loop is CASSSRGSSYNEQFF. CDR3 DNA sequence: TGCGCCAGCAGCTCCCGAGGGAGCTCCTACAATGAGCAGTTCTTC. Variable domain in full (rest from reference TRBV5-1 and TRBJ2-1): KAGVTQTPRYLIKTRGQQVTLSCSPISGHRSVSWYQQTPGQGLQFLFEYFSETQRNKGNFPGRFSGRQFSNSRSEMNVSTLELGDSALYLCASSSRGSSYNEQFFGPGTRLTVL.

This chain links TRBV5-4 with TRBJ1-3; TRBD1 matches at 9 bases. The CDR3 totals 15 residues. The germline V gene has CDR1 SGHNT and CDR2 YYREEE (reference sequence). Trimming removed 4 bases from V and 3 bases from J; junction bases left unmatched: 5. The CDR3 DNA sequence: TGTGCCAGCAGCAAGGGGACAGGGAATGGAAACACCATATATTTT. Amino acids: CASSKGTGNGNTIYF. The full variable domain, with the rest looked up from reference TRBV5-4 and TRBJ1-3, is ETGVTQSPTHLIKTRGQQVTLRCSSQSGHNTVSWYQQALGQGPQFIFQYYREEENGRGNFPPRFSGLQFPNYSSELNVNALELDDSALYLCASSKGTGNGNTIYFGEGSWLTVV.

V is TRBV7-8 and J is TRBJ2-7; D perhaps matches TRBD2 (6 bases). Trimming took off 3 bases at V and 2 bases at J, with 11 bases between the two ends. The CDR3 runs 14 residues. Germline lookup yields CDR1 SGHVS and CDR2 FQNEAQ. Here the CDR3 reads CASSFGTSTYEQYF. The CDR3, as DNA: TGTGCCAGCAGCTTCGGGACTTCGACCTACGAGCAGTACTTC.

The chain combines TRBV4-1 with TRBJ2-5; D perhaps matches TRBD2 (5 bases). V was trimmed by 4 bases and J by 5 bases, leaving 11 bases between them. The CDR3 is made up of 13 amino acids. Germline V gene lookup returns CDR1 MGHRA and CDR2 YSYEKL. In DNA, the CDR3 is TGCGCCAGCAGCCGAGGGATTTTGGAGACCCAGTACTTC. Translating it yields CASSRGILETQYF.

This rearrangement joins TRBV4-2 to TRBJ2-2; 7 bases are a match to TRBD2. Trimming cost V 5 bases and J 3 bases; bases outside gene matches: 3. The germline CDR1 and CDR2 sequences are LGHNA and YNFKEQ. The CDR3 has 14 residues. CDR3 residues: CASSYRGDTGELFF. The CDR3 DNA sequence: TGTGCCAGCAGCTACCGGGGGGACACCGGGGAGCTGTTTTTT.

This clone was recorded a few times. V and J are TRBV13 and TRBJ2-7; 9 bases agree with TRBD1. The germline V gene has CDR1 PRHDT and CDR2 FYEKMQ (reference sequence). After removal of 0 bases from V and 7 bases from J, the junction contained 19 bases not matched to a gene. This CDR3 has 19 amino acids. In DNA form, the CDR3 reads TGTGCCAGCAGCTTAGGTTTATGGCTAGGGAACAGGGGGCTGGAAGAGCAGTACTTC. This encodes CASSLGLWLGNRGLEEQYF.

The rearrangement joins TRBV19 to TRBJ1-1, with a weak D call TRBD1 (5 bases). Trimming stripped 7 bases from V and 6 bases from J, with 18 bases between. Germline CDR1 reads LNHDA; CDR2 reads SQIVND (reference sequence). The length of the CDR3 is 14 residues. CDR3 sequence: CASTHIGEFAEAFF. CDR3 DNA: TGTGCCAGTACTCATATAGGGGAATTCGCTGAAGCTTTCTTT.

The V call is TRBV7-3, the J call TRBJ1-4; D is possibly TRBD1 (5 bases). The CDR3 contains 15 residues. The germline V gene has CDR1 SGHTA and CDR2 FQGTGA. Trimming took 5 bases from V and 7 from J, leaving 17 bases between them. The CDR3 region has the DNA TGTGCCAGCAGCGTAAACGGGGGAAGAGGTGAAAAACTGTTTTTT. Its protein product is CASSVNGGRGEKLFF.

The chain recombines TRBV5-4 with TRBJ2-7; D possibly corresponds to TRBD1 (6 bases). The CDR3 runs to 14 residues. V lost 4 bases to trimming and J lost 2 bases, with 13 bases between them. Germline CDR1 reads SGHNT; CDR2 reads YYREEE (reference sequence). CDR3 coding DNA: TGTGCCAGCAGCCTGACGACAGGTGCCTACGAGCAGTACTTC. It is translated as CASSLTTGAYEQYF.

The chain employs TRBV18 and TRBJ1-2; 8 nucleotides line up with TRBD1. With V trimmed by 5 bases and J by 2 bases, 10 bases remained unmatched. CDR3 length: 16 residues. Germline V lookup: CDR1 KGHSH, CDR2 LQKENI. The CDR3 DNA follows: TGTGCCAGCTCATCAGGAAGACAGGGGCCAAACTATGGCTACACCTTC. Protein product: CASSSGRQGPNYGYTF.

J is TRBJ2-5 and V is TRBV2; D remains unclear. The J call may be incorrect, as the DNA end agrees better with TRBJ2-7. CDR1 and CDR2 (germline): SNHLY, FYNNEI. The CDR3 sequence is 11 residues long. CDR3 in amino acids: CASSLLYEQYF. The CDR3 DNA is TGTGCCAGCAGTTTACTCTACGAGCAGTACTTC.

The rearrangement joins TRBV2 to TRBJ1-2; TRBD1 might be the D (6 bases). Germline CDR1 and CDR2: SNHLY and FYNNEI. CDR3 size: 13 residues. V dropped 3 bases and J dropped 8 bases, with 13 bases sitting between them. The CDR3 region has the DNA TGTGCCAGCAGTGAGAGCAGGGGCACAGGCTACACCTTC. Translation gives CASSESRGTGYTF.

Only one count was recorded for this clone. The chain has TRBV7-2 and TRBJ1-6; 10 nucleotides line up with TRBD1. Losses at the gene ends were 3 bases for V and 5 bases for J; bases not matched to a gene: 4. Germline V gene sequence: CDR1 SGHTA, CDR2 FQGNSA. The CDR3 has 16 amino acids. CDR3 DNA sequence: TGTGCCAGCAGCTTGCGGACAGGGGGGAATAATTCACCCCTCCACTTT. Translating it yields CASSLRTGGNNSPLHF.